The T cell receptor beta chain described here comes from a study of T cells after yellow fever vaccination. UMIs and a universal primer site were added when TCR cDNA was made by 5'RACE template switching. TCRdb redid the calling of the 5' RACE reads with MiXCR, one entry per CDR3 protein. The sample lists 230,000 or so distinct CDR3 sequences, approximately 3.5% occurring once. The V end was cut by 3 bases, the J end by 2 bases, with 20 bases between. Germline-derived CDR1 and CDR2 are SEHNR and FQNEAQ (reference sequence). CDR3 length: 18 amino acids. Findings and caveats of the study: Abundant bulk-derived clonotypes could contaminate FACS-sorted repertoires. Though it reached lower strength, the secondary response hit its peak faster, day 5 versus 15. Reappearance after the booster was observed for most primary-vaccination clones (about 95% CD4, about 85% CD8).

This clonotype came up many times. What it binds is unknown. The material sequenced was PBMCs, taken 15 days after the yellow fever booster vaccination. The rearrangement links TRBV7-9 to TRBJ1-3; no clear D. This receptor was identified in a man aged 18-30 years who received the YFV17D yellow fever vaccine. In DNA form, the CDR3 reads TGTGCCAGCAGCTTTCTCTCCCGCCCGGAGTTAGCTGGAAACACCATATATTTT. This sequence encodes CASSFLSRPELAGNTIYF.